This T cell receptor (beta chain) was retrieved from a study of cytomegalovirus exposure and HLA in healthy donors. The ends lost 3 bases at V and 8 bases at J; junction bases unmatched: 8. The CDR3 runs to 15 residues. The germline gives CDR1 LGHNA, CDR2 YNFKEQ. The study ran its PCR with 60 Vbeta and 13 Jbeta primers. Sequencing was performed with immunoSEQ multiplex PCR; in TCRdb, only in-frame clones are kept and a portion is missing. The sample shows approximately 130,000 clones, roughly four fifths of them seen only once. This TCR came from a woman in her forties or fifties in good health and CMV-seronegative. The genes are TRBV4-2 and TRBJ1-4, with 8 bases matching TRBD1. The sequenced sample consisted of PBMCs. The CDR3 DNA reads as TGTGCCAGCAGCCAGGCGGACAGGGCTCACGAAAAACTGTTTTTT. Translated, it gives CASSQADRAHEKLFF.